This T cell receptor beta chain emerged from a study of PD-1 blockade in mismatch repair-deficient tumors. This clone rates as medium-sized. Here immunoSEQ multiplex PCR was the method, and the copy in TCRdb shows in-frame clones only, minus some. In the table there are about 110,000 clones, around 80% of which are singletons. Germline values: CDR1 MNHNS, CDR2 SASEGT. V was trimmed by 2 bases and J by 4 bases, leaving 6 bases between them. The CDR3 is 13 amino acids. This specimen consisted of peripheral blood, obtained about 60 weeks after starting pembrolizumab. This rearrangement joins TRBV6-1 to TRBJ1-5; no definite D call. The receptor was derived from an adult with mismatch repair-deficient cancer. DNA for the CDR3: TGTGCCAGCAGTGAAAACGAAAATCAGCCCCAGCATTTT. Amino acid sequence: CASSENENQPQHF.